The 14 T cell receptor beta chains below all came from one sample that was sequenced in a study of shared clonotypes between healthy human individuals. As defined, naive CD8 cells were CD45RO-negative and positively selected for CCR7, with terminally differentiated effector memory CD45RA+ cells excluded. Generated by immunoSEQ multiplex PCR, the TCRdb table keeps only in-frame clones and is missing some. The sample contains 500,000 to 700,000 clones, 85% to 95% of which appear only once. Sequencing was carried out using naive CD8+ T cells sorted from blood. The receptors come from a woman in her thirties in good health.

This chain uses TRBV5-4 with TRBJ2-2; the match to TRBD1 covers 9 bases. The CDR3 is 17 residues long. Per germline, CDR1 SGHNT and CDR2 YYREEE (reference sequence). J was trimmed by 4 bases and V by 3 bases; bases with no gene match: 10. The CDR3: CASSSPQGTGPTGELFF. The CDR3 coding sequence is TGTGCCAGCAGCTCGCCCCAGGGGACAGGGCCCACCGGGGAGCTGTTTTTT.

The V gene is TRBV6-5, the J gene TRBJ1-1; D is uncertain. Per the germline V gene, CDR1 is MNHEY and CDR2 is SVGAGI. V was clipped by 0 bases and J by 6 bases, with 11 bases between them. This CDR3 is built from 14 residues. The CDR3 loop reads CASSYSEGKPEAFF. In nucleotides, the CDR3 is TGTGCCAGCAGTTACTCGGAGGGAAAACCTGAAGCTTTCTTT.

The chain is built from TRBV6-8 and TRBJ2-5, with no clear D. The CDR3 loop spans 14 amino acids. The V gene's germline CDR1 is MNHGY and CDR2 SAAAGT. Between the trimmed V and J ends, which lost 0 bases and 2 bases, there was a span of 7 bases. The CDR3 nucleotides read TGTGCCAGCAGTTACTCGACGGATCAAGAGACCCAGTACTTC. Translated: CASSYSTDQETQYF.

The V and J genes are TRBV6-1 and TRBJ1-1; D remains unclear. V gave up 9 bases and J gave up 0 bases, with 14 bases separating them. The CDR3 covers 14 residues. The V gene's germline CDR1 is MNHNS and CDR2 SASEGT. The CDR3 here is CASLRRVLNTEAFF. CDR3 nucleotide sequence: TGTGCCAGTCTCCGTCGGGTATTGAACACTGAAGCTTTCTTT.

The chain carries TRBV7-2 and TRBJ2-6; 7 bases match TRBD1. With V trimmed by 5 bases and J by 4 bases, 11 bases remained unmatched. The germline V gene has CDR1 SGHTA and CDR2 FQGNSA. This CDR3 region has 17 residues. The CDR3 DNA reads TGTGCCAGCAGCGCCATGGCCCGGGGACAGGGGGCCAACGTCCTGACTTTC. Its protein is CASSAMARGQGANVLTF.

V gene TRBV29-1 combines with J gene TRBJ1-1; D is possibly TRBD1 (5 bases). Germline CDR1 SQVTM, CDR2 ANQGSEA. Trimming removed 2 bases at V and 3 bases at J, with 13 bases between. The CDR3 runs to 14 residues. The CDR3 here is CSVEITGTYTEAFF. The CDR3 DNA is TGCAGCGTTGAAATTACAGGAACCTACACTGAAGCTTTCTTT.

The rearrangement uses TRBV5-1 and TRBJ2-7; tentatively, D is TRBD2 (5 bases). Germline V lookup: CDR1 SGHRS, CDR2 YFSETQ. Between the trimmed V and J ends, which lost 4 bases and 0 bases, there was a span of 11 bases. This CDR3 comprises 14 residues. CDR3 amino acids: CASSPRRGSYEQYF. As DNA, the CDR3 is TGCGCCAGCAGCCCCCGCCGGGGCTCCTACGAGCAGTACTTC.

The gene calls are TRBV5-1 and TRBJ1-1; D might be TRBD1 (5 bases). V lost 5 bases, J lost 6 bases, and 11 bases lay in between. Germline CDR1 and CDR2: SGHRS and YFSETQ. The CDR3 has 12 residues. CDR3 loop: CASSRVGAEAFF. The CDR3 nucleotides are TGCGCCAGCAGTCGTGTAGGGGCTGAAGCTTTCTTT.

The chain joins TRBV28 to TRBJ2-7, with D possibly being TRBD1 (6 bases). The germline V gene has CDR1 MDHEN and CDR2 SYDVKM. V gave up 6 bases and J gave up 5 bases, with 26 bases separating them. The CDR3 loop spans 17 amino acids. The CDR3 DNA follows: TGTGCCAGCAGCCACAATATCCAGACAGGTTCGTGGGACGAGCAGTACTTC. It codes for CASSHNIQTGSWDEQYF. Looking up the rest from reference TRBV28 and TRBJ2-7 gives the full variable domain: DVKVTQSSRYLVKRTGEKVFLECVQDMDHENMFWYRQDPGLGLRLIYFSYDVKMKEKGDIPEGYSVSREKKERFSLILESASTNQTSMYLCASSHNIQTGSWDEQYFGPGTRLTVT.

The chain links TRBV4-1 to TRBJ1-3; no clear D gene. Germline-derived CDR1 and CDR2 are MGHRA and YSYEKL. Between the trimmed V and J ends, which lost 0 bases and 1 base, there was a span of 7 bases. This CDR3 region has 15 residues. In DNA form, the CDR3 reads TGCGCCAGCAGCCAAGAGGCAGTATCTGGAAACACCATATATTTT. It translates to CASSQEAVSGNTIYF.

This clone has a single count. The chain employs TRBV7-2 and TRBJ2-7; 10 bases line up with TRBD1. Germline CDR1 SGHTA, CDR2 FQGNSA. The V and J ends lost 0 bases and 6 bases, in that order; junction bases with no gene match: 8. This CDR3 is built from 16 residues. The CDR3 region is CASSLARRDRGLEQYF. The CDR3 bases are TGTGCCAGCAGCTTAGCACGCCGGGACAGGGGCCTCGAGCAGTACTTC.

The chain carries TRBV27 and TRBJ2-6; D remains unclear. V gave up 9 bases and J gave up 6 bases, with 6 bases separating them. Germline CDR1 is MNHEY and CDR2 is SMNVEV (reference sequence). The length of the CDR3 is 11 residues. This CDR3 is CASLQANVLTF. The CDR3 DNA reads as TGTGCCAGTCTGCAGGCCAACGTCCTGACTTTC.

The chain's CDR3 is CASSFLTRLAGGPTRDPYEQYF. The CDR3 DNA follows: TGTGCCAGCAGTTTTCTGACCCGACTAGCGGGAGGGCCGACACGTGATCCCTACGAGCAGTACTTC. The chain uses TRBV27 and TRBJ2-7; 14 nucleotides align to TRBD2. J was trimmed by 2 bases and V by 3 bases; bases with no gene match: 21. This CDR3 comprises 22 residues. Germline CDR1 is MNHEY and CDR2 is SMNVEV (reference sequence).

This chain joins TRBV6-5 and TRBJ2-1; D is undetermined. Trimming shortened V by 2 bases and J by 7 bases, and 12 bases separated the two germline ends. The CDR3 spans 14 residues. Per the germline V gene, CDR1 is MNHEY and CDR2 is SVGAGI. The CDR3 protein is CASSYPGLGNEQFF. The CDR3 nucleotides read TGTGCCAGCAGTTACCCTGGCTTGGGTAATGAGCAGTTCTTC.